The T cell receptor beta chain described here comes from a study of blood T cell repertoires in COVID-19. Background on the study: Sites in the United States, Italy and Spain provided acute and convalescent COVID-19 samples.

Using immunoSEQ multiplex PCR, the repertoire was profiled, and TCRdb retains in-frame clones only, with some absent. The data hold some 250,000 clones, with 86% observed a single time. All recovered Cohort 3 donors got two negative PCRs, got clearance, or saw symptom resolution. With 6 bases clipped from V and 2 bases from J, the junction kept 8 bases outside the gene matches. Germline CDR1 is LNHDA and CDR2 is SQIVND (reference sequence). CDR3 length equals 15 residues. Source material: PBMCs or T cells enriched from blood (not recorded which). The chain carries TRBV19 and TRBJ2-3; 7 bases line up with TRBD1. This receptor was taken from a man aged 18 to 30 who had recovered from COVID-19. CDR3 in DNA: TGTGCCAGTAGGCACACAGGGGCCTCCACAGATACGCAGTATTTT. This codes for CASRHTGASTDTQYF.